A single sample is the source of the 11 T cell receptor beta chains below, sequenced in a study of T cell changes during pregnancy in multiple sclerosis. The table came from immunoSEQ multiplex PCR; TCRdb's copy has only in-frame clones and leaves some out. This repertoire shows more than 50,000 clones, approximately 90% found once; its top ten account for roughly 2.5%. Material: peripheral blood, obtained in the first trimester of pregnancy. Source of these receptors: a female donor with multiple sclerosis, enrolled in a pregnancy study.

J is TRBJ1-2 and V is TRBV30; D ambiguous. The germline V and J ends were trimmed by 1 base and 4 bases, with 10 bases remaining between them. CDR3 length: 13 amino acids. The germline CDR1 and CDR2 sequences are GTSNPN and SVGIG (reference sequence). CDR3 DNA: TGTGCCTGGAGTGACGGGGATACCTATGGCTACACCTTC. Translation: CAWSDGDTYGYTF.

V is TRBV19 and J is TRBJ2-5; 7 bases are shared with TRBD1. The V segment lost 4 bases and the J segment 4 bases; nucleotides outside the gene matches: 6. The CDR3 sequence is 14 residues long. Germline V lookup: CDR1 LNHDA, CDR2 SQIVND (reference sequence). The chain's CDR3 is CASSNFGTVETQYF. The CDR3, as DNA: TGTGCCAGTAGTAACTTCGGGACAGTAGAGACCCAGTACTTC.

This clone was counted a single time. The V gene is TRBV10-3, the J gene TRBJ1-1; D uncertain. The CDR3 has 11 amino acids. From germline, CDR1 is ENHRY and CDR2 SYGVKD. Trimming shortened V by 3 bases and J by 9 bases, and 8 bases separated the two germline ends. In DNA form, the CDR3 reads TGTGCCATCAGTGAATATATTCAAGCTTTCTTT. The encoded protein is CAISEYIQAFF.

The chain is built from TRBV29-1 and TRBJ1-2, with 7 positions matching TRBD1. The V gene's germline CDR1 is SQVTM and CDR2 ANQGSEA. The trim removed 4 bases at V and 5 bases at J, leaving 7 bases unmatched. This CDR3 spans 13 amino acids. The CDR3 DNA reads TGCAGCGTTGGGGACAGCCTGGGATATGGCTACACCTTC. Translated, it gives CSVGDSLGYGYTF. Together with reference TRBV29-1 and TRBJ1-2, the CDR3 gives the full variable domain: SAVISQKPSRDICQRGTSLTIQCQVDSQVTMMFWYRQQPGQSLTLIATANQGSEATYESGFVIDKFPISRPNLTFSTLTVSNMSPEDSSIYLCSVGDSLGYGYTFGSGTRLTVV.

This chain joins TRBV30 and TRBJ1-5; 8 positions agree with TRBD1. Germline assignment: CDR1 GTSNPN and CDR2 SVGIG (reference sequence). This CDR3 spans 15 amino acids. Trimming took 0 bases from V and 5 from J; bases not matched to a gene: 6. The CDR3 is CAWSVRDRTYQPQHF. The CDR3 coding sequence is TGTGCCTGGAGTGTACGGGACAGGACCTATCAGCCCCAGCATTTT.

The chain uses TRBV4-3 and TRBJ2-3, with 16 bases fitting TRBD2. This CDR3 contains 17 residues. V dropped 3 bases and J dropped 5; count of bases not matched to a gene: 5. The V gene's germline CDR1 is LGHNA and CDR2 YSLEER. CDR3 amino acids: CASSQGLAGGPIDTQYF. The CDR3 DNA sequence: TGCGCCAGCAGCCAGGGACTAGCGGGGGGGCCTATAGATACGCAGTATTTT.

This chain connects TRBV7-6 to TRBJ2-7; D is uncertain. The CDR3 is 12 residues long. The V gene lost 4 bases and the J gene lost 0 bases, with 4 bases spanning the gap. The germline gives CDR1 SGHVS, CDR2 FNYEAQ. The CDR3 DNA follows: TGTGCCAGCAGCTCTAGCTCCTACGAGCAGTACTTC. This translates into CASSSSSYEQYF.

V and J are TRBV19 and TRBJ2-5; TRBD1 aligns across 9 bases. This CDR3 comprises 15 residues. Trimming took 5 bases from V and 4 from J; bases not matched to a gene: 8. The germline V gene encodes CDR1 LNHDA and CDR2 SQIVND (reference sequence). The CDR3 DNA reads TGTGCCAGTAGTGATGAGGGACAGGGAAGAGAGACCCAGTACTTC. This sequence encodes CASSDEGQGRETQYF.

The chain has TRBV18 and TRBJ1-1; D possibly corresponds to TRBD1 (6 bases). With 3 bases removed from V and 6 bases from J, the gap between germline ends came to 11 bases. Germline CDR1 and CDR2: KGHSH and LQKENI. CDR3 length: 13 amino acids. This CDR3 is CASSPRGSPEAFF. CDR3 in DNA: TGTGCCAGCTCACCCAGGGGCAGCCCTGAAGCTTTCTTT.

This clone has a single count. This CDR3 is CASSLEWSSYNSPLHF. The DNA of the CDR3 is TGTGCCAGCAGCTTAGAATGGAGCTCCTATAATTCACCCCTCCACTTT. This chain connects TRBV7-2 to TRBJ1-6; D gene unclear. This CDR3 is built from 16 residues. Deletions cut 1 base from V and 0 bases from J, with 7 bases between. The germline V gene encodes CDR1 SGHTA and CDR2 FQGNSA.

This chain joins TRBV11-3 and TRBJ2-1; 8 bases fit TRBD2. Germline loops: CDR1 SGHNT, CDR2 YENEEA. V lost 1 base to trimming and J lost 9 bases; unmatched junction nucleotides: 8. This CDR3 spans 15 amino acids. CDR3 residues: CASSLVAGGTGEQFF. The CDR3 nucleotides read TGTGCCAGCAGCTTAGTGGCGGGAGGAACCGGTGAGCAGTTCTTC.